The 2 T cell receptor beta chains below were found in one sample sequenced in a study of T cells after posttransplantation cyclophosphamide. Here immunoSEQ multiplex PCR was the method, and the copy in TCRdb shows in-frame clones only, minus some. The sample lists approximately 47,000 clones, roughly 92% seen once, with less than 3.5% in the top ten. Sequenced sample: PBMCs. The receptors come from a woman in her forties or fifties in good health and a related stem cell transplant donor.

This chain connects TRBV5-4 to TRBJ2-3, with 8 nucleotides matching TRBD2. Trimming cost V 4 bases and J 5 bases; bases outside gene matches: 12. CDR1 is SGHNT and CDR2 is YYREEE in the germline V gene (reference sequence). This CDR3 contains 16 residues. The chain's CDR3 is CASSRDGAGVRDTQYF. The CDR3 DNA follows: TGTGCCAGCAGCCGAGACGGAGCGGGAGTTAGAGATACGCAGTATTTT.

The genes are TRBV11-2 and TRBJ1-1; D gene ambiguous. The CDR3 runs 13 residues. Between the trimmed V and J ends, which lost 4 bases and 6 bases, there was a span of 12 bases. Per germline, CDR1 SGHAT and CDR2 FQNNGV. CDR3 loop: CASSSRSIAEAFF. The CDR3 bases are TGTGCCAGCAGCTCCAGATCCATCGCTGAAGCTTTCTTT.